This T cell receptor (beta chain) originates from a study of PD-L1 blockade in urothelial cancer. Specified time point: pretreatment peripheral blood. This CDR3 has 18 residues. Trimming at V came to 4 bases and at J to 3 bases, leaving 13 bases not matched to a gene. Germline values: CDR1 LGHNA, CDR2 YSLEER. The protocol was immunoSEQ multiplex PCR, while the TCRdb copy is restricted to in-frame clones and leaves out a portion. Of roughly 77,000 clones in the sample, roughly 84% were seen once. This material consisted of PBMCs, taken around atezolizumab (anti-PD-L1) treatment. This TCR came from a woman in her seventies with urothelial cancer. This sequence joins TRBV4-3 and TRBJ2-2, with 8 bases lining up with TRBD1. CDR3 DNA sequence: TGCGCCAGCAGCCGGAAGACCCCGGACAGGGTCCACACCGGGGAGCTGTTTTTT. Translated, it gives CASSRKTPDRVHTGELFF.